This T cell receptor beta chain was sequenced in a study of blood T cell repertoires in COVID-19. In the authors' workflow: Estimates of nucleated cell counts were drawn from the amplification of reference gene primers. Here immunoSEQ multiplex PCR was the method, and the copy in TCRdb shows in-frame clones only, minus some. The DNA was the basis for D and trimming; V, J and clone size are from that table. The sample lists fewer than 300,000 clones, more than 85% occurring once. V lost 0 bases and J 5 bases, leaving 16 bases between the germline ends. Germline V gene sequence: CDR1 GTSNPN, CDR2 SVGIG (reference sequence). The CDR3 has 16 residues.

The chain couples TRBV30 to TRBJ1-4, with D perhaps TRBD1 (6 bases). Specimen: peripheral blood. This sequence originates from a man in his thirties or forties with acute or convalescent COVID-19. The DNA for the CDR3 is TGTGCCTGGAGTGTGCAATCCGGGACACTCAATGAAAAACTGTTTTTT. Encoded protein: CAWSVQSGTLNEKLFF.